What follows is one TCR beta chain and its context. The sample is drawn from a study of blood T cell repertoires in COVID-19. Background on the study: From the United States, Italy and Spain came samples of acute and convalescent COVID-19. The analysed material was cDNA or gDNA that came from T cells, B-cell-depleted T cells, or PBMCs.

Repertoires were generated with immunoSEQ multiplex PCR, while TCRdb's copy carries only in-frame clones and drops some. The data contain hundreds of thousands of clones, around 88% of them seen just once; the ten biggest clones take up roughly 13%. Germline V gene lookup returns CDR1 SGHRS and CDR2 YFSETQ. This CDR3 is 14 amino acids long. With 0 bases removed from V and 11 bases from J, the gap between germline ends came to 17 bases. Those enrolled in Seattle joined during active infection and were followed longitudinally afterward. The source material was peripheral blood. The clonotype comes from a woman aged 45-65 years with COVID-19, enrolled during active disease. The genes are TRBV5-1 and TRBJ1-1, with a weak D call TRBD1 (5 bases). The CDR3 DNA follows: TGCGCCAGCAGCTTGGGGCAGGGCGGTTTGGACGCTTTCTTT. This sequence encodes CASSLGQGGLDAFF.